This is a list of T cell receptor beta chains from one sample in a study of T cell responses to AZD1222 COVID-19 vaccine. Profiling relied on immunoSEQ multiplex PCR, and the TCRdb table lists in-frame clones only, not all of them. Seen here are fewer than 250,000 clones, about 92% observed once, and the top ten hold about 1.2%. This material consisted of peripheral blood, taken on day 0 of AZD1222 vaccination. The receptors derive from an adult in good health. The CDR3 runs from the conserved cysteine through the conserved F or W. The D gene is left open where the match is weak. The size of a clone is reported for some rows only, either as once, few or many, or as a class for expanded clones.

clone_size j_call v_call d_call cdr3_nt cdr3_aa
- TRBJ2-3 TRBV12-3/TRBV12-4 - TGTGCCAGCAGTTTCTGGAGCGCAGATACGCAGTATTTT CASSFWSADTQYF
- TRBJ1-3 TRBV7-9 TRBD1 TGTGCCAGCAGCTCCACCGGGACAGGCTCTGGAAACACCATATATTTT CASSSTGTGSGNTIYF
- TRBJ1-1 TRBV3-1/TRBV3-2 - TGTGCCAGCAGGGGAGCAGGGGACACTGAAGCTTTCTTT CASRGAGDTEAFF
- TRBJ2-3 TRBV5-5 - TGTGCCAGCAGCTTGCAATACCCAGATACGCAGTATTTT CASSLQYPDTQYF
- TRBJ1-5 TRBV3-1/TRBV3-2 - TGTGCCAGCAGCAACAGGCAGTCTAATCAGCCCCAGCATTTT CASSNRQSNQPQHF
- TRBJ1-5 TRBV19 - TGTGCCAGTAGTCCTTCAACTAGGGTAGTCAATCAGCCCCAGCATTTT CASSPSTRVVNQPQHF
- TRBJ1-4 TRBV4-2 - TGTGCCAGCAGCCAAGTGGAAGGGGGGGCTGAAAAACTGTTTTTT CASSQVEGGAEKLFF
- TRBJ1-1 TRBV3-1/TRBV3-2 - TGTGCCAGCAGCCAAGTTCTGGACAACACTGAAGCTTTCTTT CASSQVLDNTEAFF
- TRBJ2-5 TRBV3-1/TRBV3-2 - TGTGCCAGCAGCCACACCGTCGGCTACTCCCAAGAGACCCAGTACTTC CASSHTVGYSQETQYF
once TRBJ2-7 TRBV5-6 - TGTGCCAGCAGCTTTAGGGGTGCAGGCGCCTACGAGCAGTACTTC CASSFRGAGAYEQYF
- TRBJ2-2 TRBV2 - TGTGCCAGCAGTGAATCTATTACCGGGGAGCTGTTTTTT CASSESITGELFF
- TRBJ1-3 TRBV7-2 - TGTGCCAGCAGCCTACCCGGACACCCATCCTCTGGAAACACCATATATTTT CASSLPGHPSSGNTIYF
- TRBJ2-1 TRBV10-3 TRBD1 TGTGCCATCAGCCTGACAGGGCCCTACAATGAGCAGTTCTTC CAISLTGPYNEQFF
- TRBJ2-2 TRBV15 TRBD2 TGTGCCACACGGGGAGGGGCCTTTACGGGATTCAACACCGGGGAGCTGTTTTTT CATRGGAFTGFNTGELFF
- TRBJ1-5 TRBV7-9 - TGTGCCAGCAGCTTAGACAGAGCAGGCAATCAGCCCCAGCATTTT CASSLDRAGNQPQHF
- TRBJ2-7 TRBV5-1 TRBD2 TGCGCCAGCAGCTTGGATTGGTATCGGGGGGGAAACGAGCAGTACTTC CASSLDWYRGGNEQYF
- TRBJ2-6 TRBV4-2 - TGTGCCAGCGGCAGGGGGGATAGCTCTGGGGCCAACGTCCTGACTTTC CASGRGDSSGANVLTF
- TRBJ1-1 TRBV13 - TGTGCCAGCAGCTTCGGGCGGATGGAGGCTTTCTTT CASSFGRMEAFF
- TRBJ2-6 TRBV13 - TGTGCCAGCAGTATTCAACAGGGGGCCAACGTCCTGACTTTC CASSIQQGANVLTF
- TRBJ2-1 TRBV6-2/TRBV6-3 TRBD2 TGTGCCAGCAGCAGCCTTGGCGGGGGGGTAAATGAGCAGTTCTTC CASSSLGGGVNEQFF
- TRBJ1-2 TRBV30 TRBD1 TGTGCCTGGAGTTTTCCGGGACAGGGGGCTTCCGGCTACACCTTC CAWSFPGQGASGYTF
- TRBJ2-3 TRBV2 - TGTGCCAGCAGTGAAGTTCCTACGCAGTATTTT CASSEVPTQYF
- TRBJ1-5 TRBV19 TRBD1 TGTGCCAGTACCTCAGGGGACAGCAGATATGGGCCCCAGCATTTT CASTSGDSRYGPQHF
- TRBJ1-2 TRBV5-1 - TGCGCCAGCAGCCCAGGGACGGAGGGTAGTGGCTACACCTTC CASSPGTEGSGYTF
- TRBJ2-7 TRBV12-3/TRBV12-4 - TGTGCCAGCGGGACGGTATCCTACGAGCAGTACTTC CASGTVSYEQYF
- TRBJ1-4 TRBV5-1 - TGCGCCAGCAGCTTTGTCGGGATCACTAATGAAAAACTGTTTTTT CASSFVGITNEKLFF
once TRBJ1-5 TRBV9 - TGTGCCAGCAGCGTAGGCCAGGCCGCCAATCAGCCCCAGCATTTT CASSVGQAANQPQHF
- TRBJ2-7 TRBV7-9 TRBD1 TGTGCCAGCAGCTTAAGAGGGACAGCCTCATCCTACGAGCAGTACTTC CASSLRGTASSYEQYF